The 6 T cell receptor beta chains given below trace back to one sample, sequenced in a study of T-cell reconstitution after alpha-beta-depleted transplantation in children. Unique molecular identifiers were used in preparing the TCRbeta library. TCRdb re-called the PCR reads with MiXCR, one entry per CDR3 protein. The sample yields 750,000 to 950,000 distinct CDR3 sequences, 15% to 20% seen once. Sequenced material: PBMCs, mostly from graft donor cells, taken 360 days after TCRalphabeta/CD19-depleted stem cell transplant. The receptors stem from a male patient between 10 and 17 years old who had a stem cell transplant for acute lymphoblastic leukemia, so the T cells may come from the graft donor.

The chain employs TRBV7-9 and TRBJ2-2; perhaps TRBD2 as D (6 bases). Trimming pared 5 bases from V and 7 bases from J, leaving 11 bases between. This CDR3 is 13 amino acids long. Looked up from germline, CDR1 is SEHNR and CDR2 is FQNEAQ (reference sequence). This CDR3 reads CASSPRLVGELFF. The CDR3 DNA sequence: TGTGCCAGCAGCCCCAGACTAGTCGGGGAGCTGTTTTTT.

This clonotype appeared a few times. This chain joins TRBV27 and TRBJ2-5; a weak D match, TRBD2 (6 bases). The CDR3 runs 13 residues. Germline CDR1 reads MNHEY; CDR2 reads SMNVEV (reference sequence). V was cut by 4 bases and J by 5 bases, with 11 bases left in between. CDR3 in amino acids: CASSWAGRETQYF. The DNA for the CDR3 is TGTGCCAGCAGTTGGGCGGGGCGGGAGACCCAGTACTTC.

The sample holds a few counts of this clonotype. The chain carries TRBV5-1 and TRBJ1-2, with D perhaps matching TRBD1 (6 bases). V was shortened by 1 base and J by 4 bases, with 20 bases between the two germline ends. In germline, CDR1 is SGHRS, CDR2 YFSETQ. CDR3 length: 17 amino acids. Written as DNA, the CDR3 is TGCGCCAGCAGCTTGAATACCTCTCCAGGGGCCCTCTATGGCTACACCTTC. Its protein is CASSLNTSPGALYGYTF.

The chain carries TRBV5-6 and TRBJ2-2, with 12 bases aligning to TRBD2. The CDR3 sequence is 16 residues long. J lost 4 bases, V lost 3 bases, and 4 bases had no gene match. CDR1 is SGHDT, CDR2 YYEEEE, per germline. The CDR3 here is CASSYGTSGPTGELFF. The CDR3 region has the DNA TGTGCCAGCAGCTACGGGACTAGCGGGCCCACCGGGGAGCTGTTTTTT.

The CDR3 spells CASGPGAGGLEQYF. The CDR3 nucleotides are TGTGCCAGCGGCCCCGGGGCGGGAGGTCTCGAGCAGTACTTC. The chain uses TRBV4-2 and TRBJ2-7; 8 bases match TRBD2. The J segment lost 6 bases and the V segment lost 8 bases, leaving 12 bases of the junction unmatched. The V gene's germline CDR1 is LGHNA and CDR2 YNFKEQ. CDR3 size: 14 residues.

This clonotype appeared many times. V and J are TRBV2 and TRBJ2-3, with 7 bases lining up with TRBD1. The germline gives CDR1 SNHLY, CDR2 FYNNEI. This CDR3 has 12 residues. The J segment lost 1 base and the V segment lost 11 bases, leaving 3 bases of the junction unmatched. CDR3 in DNA: TGTGCCGAAGGACAGGGCACAGATACGCAGTATTTT. Its protein product is CAEGQGTDTQYF.